Sequencing of this T cell receptor (beta chain) was carried out in a study of blood T cells in healthy people across ages. This CDR3 has 15 residues. Trimming pared 3 bases from V and 4 bases from J, leaving 13 bases between. Germline assignment: CDR1 SGHKS and CDR2 YYEKEE (reference sequence). Primed by a sample-barcoded 5' primer and a J-beta primer mix, a second PCR proceeded for 7 to 11 cycles. One entry per CDR3 protein, called by TCRdb with MiXCR from the 5' RACE reads. The sample has some 290,000 distinct CDR3 sequences; around 30% are singletons. The specimen sequenced was blood. The clonotype originates from a woman aged 70-85 years in good health. The chain couples TRBV5-5 to TRBJ1-4; possibly TRBD1 for D (5 bases). The CDR3 sequence is CASSWGSRINEKLFF. In DNA form, the CDR3 reads TGTGCCAGCAGCTGGGGCAGCCGAATTAATGAAAAACTGTTTTTT. The full variable domain, rest sourced from reference TRBV5-5 and TRBJ1-4, is DAGVTQSPTHLIKTRGQQVTLRCSPISGHKSVSWYQQVLGQGPQFIFQYYEKEERGRGNFPDRFSARQFPNYSSELNVNALLLGDSALYLCASSWGSRINEKLFFGSGTQLSVL.